This paragraph reports one TCR beta chain. What it recognizes is unknown. This sample is drawn from a study of T cell responses to AZD1222 COVID-19 vaccine. Germline V gives CDR1 SNHLY, CDR2 FYNNEI. This CDR3 has 14 residues. Trimming left V 6 bases short and J 5 bases short, with 11 bases between. TCRdb's table, derived via immunoSEQ multiplex PCR, lists solely in-frame clones and lacks some. The sample holds about 85,000 clones, around 90% seen once. Overall study findings and caveats: Of the AZD1222 recipients, only five to seven were seropositive at baseline. Spike-wide coverage was observed for vaccine-associated CD4 TCRs, with dominant responses at 160-218 and 743-854. Vaccination with two AZD1222 doses was followed by a rise in Spike-specific TCR breadth and depth. Repertoires in all cases were sampled only once the peak T cell response had passed.

Source: peripheral blood, taken on day 0 of AZD1222 vaccination. The origin of this receptor is an adult in good health. The rearrangement uses TRBV2 and TRBJ1-6; a weak D match, TRBD1 (5 bases). CDR3 nucleotide sequence: TGTGCCAGCAGCGGCAGGGATCATAATTCACCCCTCCACTTT. Protein sequence: CASSGRDHNSPLHF.